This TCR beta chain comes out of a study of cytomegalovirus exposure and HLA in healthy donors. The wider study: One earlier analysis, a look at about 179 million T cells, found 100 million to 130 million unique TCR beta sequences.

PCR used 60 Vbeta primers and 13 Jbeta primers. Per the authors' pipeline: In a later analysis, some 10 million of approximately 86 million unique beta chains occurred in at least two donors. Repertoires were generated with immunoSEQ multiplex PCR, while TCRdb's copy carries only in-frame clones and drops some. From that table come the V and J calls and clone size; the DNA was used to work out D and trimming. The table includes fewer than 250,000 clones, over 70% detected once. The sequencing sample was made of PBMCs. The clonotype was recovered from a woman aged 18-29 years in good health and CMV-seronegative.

This CDR3 is CASSLFRGVAEAFF. DNA for the CDR3: TGTGCCAGCAGCTTGTTTCGGGGGGTGGCTGAAGCTTTCTTT. The rearrangement uses TRBV5-4 and TRBJ1-1, with a possible D match to TRBD1 (5 bases). Germline V lookup: CDR1 SGHNT, CDR2 YYREEE (reference sequence). There are 14 residues in the CDR3. V gave up 1 base and J gave up 6 bases, with 13 bases separating them.